This T cell receptor beta chain was sequenced for a study of T cell changes during pregnancy in multiple sclerosis. Germline CDR1 is MNHEY and CDR2 is SMNVEV (reference sequence). V lost 5 bases and J 8 bases, leaving 10 bases between the germline ends. The CDR3 runs 12 residues. Only in-frame clones appear in the TCRdb table, and some are missing; sequencing was by immunoSEQ multiplex PCR. The repertoire consists of about 66,000 clones, with about 91% occurring once and the leading ten covering roughly 5.2%. The sequencing here drew on CD8+ T cells from peripheral blood mononuclear cells, taken before pregnancy. This chain links TRBV27 with TRBJ2-1, with a possible D match to TRBD1 (6 bases). The origin of this receptor is a female donor with multiple sclerosis, enrolled in a pregnancy study. The CDR3 DNA reads TGTGCCAGCAGTGAACAGGGTTATGAGCAGTTCTTC. Its protein is CASSEQGYEQFF.